Detailed here is one TCR beta chain. Its binding antigen is unknown. No per-base quality is available; no much larger clone lies one base away. Libraries came from 5' RACE. Sequencer: Illumina HiSeq 2000. Template switching added a universal primer binding site, and the final cDNA carried a unique molecular identifier that allowed TCR cDNA molecules to be counted accurately. Specific primers in the conserved constant-segment region were used to synthesize first-strand cDNA for TCR alpha and beta chains. To control for contamination, each cDNA library was double barcoded with a SMART-Mk sample barcode plus Illumina barcodes. TruSeq adapter sequences along with Illumina sample barcodes were introduced in two successive PCR steps. The Illumina HiSeq platform was used with custom primers to sequence TCR alpha and beta cDNA libraries. As for the original processing: Raw reads were processed with MiGEC to extract unique molecular identifiers, and MiXCR was used to determine CDR3 positions. For each individual, recombination models were inferred using an EM algorithm with the repgenHMM and IGoR tools. Shared clonotype analysis was performed with the tcR package in R, normalizing sharing by the product of cloneset sizes. To study raw recombination without the effects of thymic and clonal selection, out-of-frame nonproductive sequences were analyzed. TCRdb ran its own pipeline on the public reads, namely fastp trimming at Q25 and MiXCR clone calling, and kept in-frame beta chains. A single entry per CDR3 protein holds the most common genes and DNA from its merged rows. It is TCRdb's table, rather than the study itself, that gives the V and J calls and clone size. This sample lists about 530,000 distinct CDR3 sequences; around 22% were detected once. The top ten hold about 0.5% of the sample.

This sample was included in a study of identical twins (dated by TCRdb to between 2015 and 2016). A note on the overall study: The study deep-sequenced TCR alpha and beta repertoires from monozygotic twins, unrelated adults of various ages and cord blood to test whether fetal clonotypes persist. To rule out contamination, replicate twin experiments were performed at different times with different library preparation protocols. The full study reports these points: Excess twin sharing in beta out-of-frame sequences was weaker because fewer shared sequences lowered the signal-to-noise ratio. Fewer insertions were carried by abundant cord blood beta clonotypes; a weaker similar trend was observed in young adult naive repertoires, while no such trend was observed in memory repertoires. Compared with coincidental sharing between unrelated individuals, an excess of low generation-probability sequences was observed among out-of-frame TCR alpha sequences shared between twins. Because the same donors could not be followed over many years, the conclusions depended on cross-sectional statistical analysis. Out-of-frame TCR alpha sharing in monozygotic twins was systematically underestimated by recombination models, whereas sharing between unrelated individuals was in agreement with the recombination models. Zero-insertion analyses could be partly confounded by invariant T cells such as MAIT and iNKT, although diverse VJ usage argued against such confounding for most clonotypes.

All donors were healthy Caucasians. Three pairs of female monozygotic twins, all aged about 18 to 30 years, made up the twin cohort. Positive isolation kits from Invitrogen were used to isolate the CD4+ and CD8+ T cell populations. The CDR3 sequence holds 13 residues, the cysteine and phenylalanine included. The read is trimmed to its CDR3 DNA, 39 bases read in frame from base 1. The trim is 8 bases for V and 6 bases for J, with a gap of 11 bases between the germline ends. The germline V gene supplies CDR1 WSHSY and CDR2 SAAADI. This sample also appeared in a second study, on yellow fever vaccine responses in identical twins. The second investigation adds: According to the authors, in identical twins the way T cells responded to vaccination appeared partly convergent and partly personalized. The study precisely tracked vaccine-responding T cell clones in identical twins.

This receptor chain uses TRBV10-2 and TRBJ1-6, with the D gene too uncertain to name. The sequence was collected from a woman aged 18-29 years in good health. The specimen was CD4+ T cells sorted from blood. This receptor has the CDR3 CASEELGNSPLHF. The nucleotide sequence is TGCGCCAGCGAAGAGTTAGGTAATTCACCCCTCCACTTT.